The 2 T cell receptor beta chains below all came from one sample that was sequenced in a study of Ad26.COV2.S vaccination and SARS-CoV-2 variants. The assay was immunoSEQ multiplex PCR, and TCRdb's table has in-frame clones only and misses some. The sample shows a few hundred thousand clones, approximately 89% of them seen only once. Treatment defined: around 19 received Ad26.COV2.S at low or high dose, single or two shots; about 5 received placebo; per-sample allocation not given. Samples came from day 63 after the first vaccine or placebo injection. The sequenced sample was peripheral blood, obtained in a trial of Ad26.COV2.S vaccine versus placebo. Receptors originate from a person between 18 and 60 years old who received the Ad26.COV2.S COVID-19 vaccine or a placebo.

The V call is TRBV7-2, the J call TRBJ2-1, with TRBD2 as a possible D gene (6 bases). Germline assignment: CDR1 SGHTA and CDR2 FQGNSA. The length of the CDR3 is 15 residues. Trimming pared 0 bases from V and 1 base from J, leaving 7 bases between. In DNA form, the CDR3 reads TGTGCCAGCAGCTTAGCACTAGCTTCCTACAATGAGCAGTTCTTC. Protein product: CASSLALASYNEQFF.

This clone was recorded once. This chain uses TRBV30 with TRBJ1-4; a weak D match, TRBD1 (5 bases). CDR1 is GTSNPN and CDR2 is SVGIG in the germline V gene (reference sequence). The length of the CDR3 is 17 residues. Trimming removed 5 bases from V and 5 bases from J, with 24 bases in between. CDR3 loop: CAWGVGDYSGNNEKLFF. In DNA, the CDR3 is TGTGCCTGGGGGGTCGGGGACTACAGCGGAAACAATGAAAAACTGTTTTTT.